This T cell receptor (beta chain) was found in a study of T cell responses to AZD1222 COVID-19 vaccine. The study, taken as a whole, reports: The donors showed a predominance of white British ancestry and of females, with possible underestimation of clonal diversity. The CD4 TCRs associated with vaccination extended across spike and predominated at 160-218 and 743-854. Baseline seropositivity characterized only a handful of AZD1222 recipients.

Investigators merged groups given second doses at roughly 4 or roughly 12 weeks. The table lists this clone with a count of one. Its specificity is not known. Method: immunoSEQ multiplex PCR; TCRdb's copy keeps in-frame clones and lacks some. The sample carries 100,000 to 150,000 clones, more than 85% recorded once. The receptor comes from an adult who received the AZD1222 COVID-19 vaccine. The sequences come from peripheral blood, collected 28 days after the second AZD1222 dose.

CDR3 region: CASSPVNEKLFF. The CDR3, as DNA: TGCGCCAGCAGTCCAGTAAATGAAAAACTGTTTTTT. V is TRBV10-2 and J is TRBJ1-4; D call uncertain. The CDR3 contains 12 residues. Per the germline V gene, CDR1 is WSHSY and CDR2 is SAAADI. V lost 5 bases and J 5 bases, leaving 6 bases between the germline ends.